This TCR beta chain was recovered during a study of blood T cell repertoires in COVID-19. V lost 4 bases and J lost 5; bases outside the gene matches: 10. The CDR3 consists of 15 residues. Germline V lookup: CDR1 LGHDT, CDR2 YNNKEL (reference sequence). This clone was seen more than once but under ten times. The repertoire was sequenced with immunoSEQ multiplex PCR; TCRdb's copy has only in-frame clones and lacks some. The sample includes some 45,000 clones, approximately 91% of them seen just once. The sample consisted of peripheral blood. The clonotype was recovered from a human donor in a cohort sampled during active COVID-19. V and J are TRBV3-1 (or the pseudogene TRBV3-2) and TRBJ2-7; 8 bases align to TRBD2. CDR3 sequence (DNA): TGTGCCAGCAGCCCCACTATCGGGAGGGTGGACGAGCAGTACTTC. Translation gives CASSPTIGRVDEQYF.